The source of this T cell receptor (beta chain) is a study of monozygotic twins with inflammatory bowel disease. Overall study results and limits: On the inverse Simpson index, IBD patients scored lower for TCRbeta diversity than healthy co-twins.

TCRdb reanalyzed the 5' RACE reads and collapses them to one entry per CDR3 protein, without DNA. This sample's table reports a few hundred thousand distinct CDR3 sequences. With respect to this clonotype: Its cognate antigen is unknown.

CDR1 LNHNV and CDR2 YYDKDF come from the germline V gene (reference sequence). The CDR3 consists of 16 residues. Sequencing used blood. The clonotype originates from a human donor with ulcerative colitis or Crohn's disease, or a healthy co-twin of an affected twin (not recorded which). The chain recombines TRBV15 with TRBJ2-6; with no DNA, the TCRdb D assignment of TRBD2 cannot be verified. The CDR3: CATSRGGSSGANVLTF.